This TCR beta chain was captured by sequencing in a study of PD-1 blockade in classical Hodgkin lymphoma. Study-wide results and caveats: Baseline TCR diversity was reportedly lower in newly diagnosed patients than healthy donors. Causes of the repertoire differences remain undefined, possibly disease activity or prior therapy.

On this clone itself: Its antigen is currently unknown.

Time point reported: newly diagnosed, previously untreated cHL patient sample. Using magnetic negative selection, the CD4+ T cells were separated out of thawed PBMCs. Comparison PBMCs came from previously untreated, newly diagnosed classical Hodgkin lymphoma patients. Libraries were prepared by immunoSEQ multiplex PCR; TCRdb keeps only in-frame clonotypes and omits some of them. In the table there are roughly 23,000 clones, 85% to 90% of which are singletons. V lost 1 base, J lost 2 bases, and 9 bases stayed unmatched. The CDR3 loop spans 17 amino acids. The germline gives CDR1 KGHSH, CDR2 LQKENI. Source material: CD4+ T cells from blood. The receptor was isolated from a human donor with classical Hodgkin lymphoma. The chain uses TRBV18 and TRBJ1-2; the match to TRBD1 covers 8 bases. The CDR3 spells CASSPLPGGPLNYGYTF. As DNA, the CDR3 is TGTGCCAGCTCACCACTCCCAGGGGGCCCCCTCAACTATGGCTACACCTTC.